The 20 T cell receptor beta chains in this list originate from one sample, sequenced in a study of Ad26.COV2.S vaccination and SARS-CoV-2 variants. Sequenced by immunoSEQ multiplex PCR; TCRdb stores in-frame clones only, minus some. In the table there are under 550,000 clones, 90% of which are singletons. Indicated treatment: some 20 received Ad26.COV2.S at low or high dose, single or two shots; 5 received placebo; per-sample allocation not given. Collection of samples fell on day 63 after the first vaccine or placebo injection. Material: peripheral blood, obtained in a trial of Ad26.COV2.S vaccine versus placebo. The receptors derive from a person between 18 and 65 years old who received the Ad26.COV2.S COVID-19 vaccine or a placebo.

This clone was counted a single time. The CDR3, as DNA: TGTGCCAGCAGTGCCCGAGGGACTAGCACTGAGCAGTTCTTC. It codes for CASSARGTSTEQFF. This chain links TRBV2 with TRBJ2-1, with 9 bases lining up with TRBD2. The trim removed 4 bases at V and 9 bases at J, leaving 7 bases unmatched. In germline, CDR1 is SNHLY, CDR2 FYNNEI. The CDR3 length is 14 residues.

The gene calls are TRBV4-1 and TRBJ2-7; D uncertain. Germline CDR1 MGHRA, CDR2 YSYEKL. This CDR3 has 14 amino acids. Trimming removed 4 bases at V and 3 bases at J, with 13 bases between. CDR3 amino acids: CASSLYPGSYEQYF. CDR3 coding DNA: TGCGCCAGCAGCCTCTACCCGGGCAGCTACGAGCAGTACTTC.

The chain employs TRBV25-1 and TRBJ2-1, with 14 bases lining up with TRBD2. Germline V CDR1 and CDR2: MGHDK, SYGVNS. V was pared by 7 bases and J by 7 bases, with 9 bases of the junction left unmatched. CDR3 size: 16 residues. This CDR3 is CASTGLAGVTANEQFF. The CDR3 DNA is TGTGCCAGCACGGGACTAGCGGGAGTTACGGCTAATGAGCAGTTCTTC.

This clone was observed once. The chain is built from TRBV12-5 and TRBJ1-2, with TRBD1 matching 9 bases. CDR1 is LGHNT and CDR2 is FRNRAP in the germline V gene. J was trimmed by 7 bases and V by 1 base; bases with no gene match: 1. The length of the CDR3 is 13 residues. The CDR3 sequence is CASGLDRGRGYTF. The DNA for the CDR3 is TGTGCTAGTGGTTTGGACAGGGGGCGTGGCTACACCTTC.

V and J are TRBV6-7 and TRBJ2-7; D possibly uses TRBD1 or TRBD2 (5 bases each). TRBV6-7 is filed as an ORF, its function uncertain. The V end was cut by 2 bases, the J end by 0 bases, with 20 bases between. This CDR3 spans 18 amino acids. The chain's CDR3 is CASSYKAGHTRSSYEQYF. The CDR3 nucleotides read TGTGCCAGCAGTTACAAGGCAGGGCATACTAGGAGCTCCTACGAGCAGTACTTC.

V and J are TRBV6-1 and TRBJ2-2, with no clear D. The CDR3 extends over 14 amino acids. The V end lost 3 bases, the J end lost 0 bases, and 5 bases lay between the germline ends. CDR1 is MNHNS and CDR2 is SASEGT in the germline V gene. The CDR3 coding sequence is TGTGCCAGCAGTGAGAGACCGAACACCGGGGAGCTGTTTTTT. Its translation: CASSERPNTGELFF.

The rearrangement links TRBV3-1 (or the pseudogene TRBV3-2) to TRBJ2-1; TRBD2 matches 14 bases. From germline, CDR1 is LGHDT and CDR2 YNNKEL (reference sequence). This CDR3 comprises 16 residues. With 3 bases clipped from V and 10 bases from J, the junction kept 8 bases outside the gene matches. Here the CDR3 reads CASSHRLAGGLREQFF. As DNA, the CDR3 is TGTGCCAGCAGCCACCGACTAGCGGGAGGGTTGCGGGAGCAGTTCTTC.

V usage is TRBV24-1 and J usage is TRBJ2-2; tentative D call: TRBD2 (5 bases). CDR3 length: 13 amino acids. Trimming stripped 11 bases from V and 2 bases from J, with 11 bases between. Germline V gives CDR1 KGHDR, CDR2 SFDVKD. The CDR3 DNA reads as TGTGCCAGTGTGGACTCCAACACCGGGGAGCTGTTTTTT. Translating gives CASVDSNTGELFF.

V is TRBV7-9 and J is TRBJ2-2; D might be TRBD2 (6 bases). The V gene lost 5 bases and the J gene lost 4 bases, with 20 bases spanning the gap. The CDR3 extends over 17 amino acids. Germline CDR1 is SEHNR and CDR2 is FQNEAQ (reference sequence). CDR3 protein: CASSNLGGGTSTGELFF. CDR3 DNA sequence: TGTGCCAGCAGCAACTTGGGCGGCGGGACGAGCACCGGGGAGCTGTTTTTT.

The CDR3 nucleotides are TGTGCCAGCAGTCCGATCAGCTCGACTAGCTCCCGCAGCTCCTACGAGCAGTACTTC. Its translation is CASSPISSTSSRSSYEQYF. The chain couples TRBV28 to TRBJ2-7, with 7 nucleotides matching TRBD2. The CDR3 consists of 19 residues. Germline V lookup: CDR1 MDHEN, CDR2 SYDVKM. J gave up 0 bases and V 5 bases, and 19 bases lay outside the gene matches.

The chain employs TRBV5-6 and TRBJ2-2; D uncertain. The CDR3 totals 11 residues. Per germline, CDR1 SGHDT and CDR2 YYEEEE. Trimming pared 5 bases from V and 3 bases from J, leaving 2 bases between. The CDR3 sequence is CASSYTGELFF. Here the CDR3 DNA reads TGTGCCAGCAGTTACACCGGGGAGCTGTTTTTT.

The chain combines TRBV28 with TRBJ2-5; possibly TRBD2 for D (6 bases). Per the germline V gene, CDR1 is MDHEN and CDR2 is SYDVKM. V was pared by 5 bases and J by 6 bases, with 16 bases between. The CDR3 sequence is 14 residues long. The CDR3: CASSPPGRSQTQYF. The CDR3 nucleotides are TGTGCCAGCAGTCCCCCGGGGAGGAGCCAGACCCAGTACTTC. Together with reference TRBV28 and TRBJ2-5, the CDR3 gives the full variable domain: DVKVTQSSRYLVKRTGEKVFLECVQDMDHENMFWYRQDPGLGLRLIYFSYDVKMKEKGDIPEGYSVSREKKERFSLILESASTNQTSMYLCASSPPGRSQTQYFGPGTRLLVL.

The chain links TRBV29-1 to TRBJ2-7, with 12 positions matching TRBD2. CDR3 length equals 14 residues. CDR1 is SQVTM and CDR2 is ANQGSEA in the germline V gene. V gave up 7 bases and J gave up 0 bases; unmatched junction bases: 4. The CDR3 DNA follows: TGCAGCGCCCGACTAGCGGGAGCCTCCTACGAGCAGTACTTC. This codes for CSARLAGASYEQYF.

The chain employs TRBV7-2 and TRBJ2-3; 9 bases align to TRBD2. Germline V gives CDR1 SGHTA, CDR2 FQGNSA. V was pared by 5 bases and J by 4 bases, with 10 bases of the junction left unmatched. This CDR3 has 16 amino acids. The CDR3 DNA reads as TGTGCCAGCAGCGGAAGTGGCGGGAGGGCCGCAGATACGCAGTATTTT. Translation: CASSGSGGRAADTQYF.

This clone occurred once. DNA of the CDR3: TGCGCCAGCAGTGATGGGGAGGGCCTGACCGGGGAGCTGTTTTTT. The encoded protein is CASSDGEGLTGELFF. The chain couples TRBV10-1 to TRBJ2-2, with TRBD2 identical over 7 bases. The CDR3 is 15 amino acids. V was clipped by 3 bases and J by 5 bases; unmatched bases: 6. CDR1 is WNHNN, CDR2 SYGVQD, per germline (reference sequence).

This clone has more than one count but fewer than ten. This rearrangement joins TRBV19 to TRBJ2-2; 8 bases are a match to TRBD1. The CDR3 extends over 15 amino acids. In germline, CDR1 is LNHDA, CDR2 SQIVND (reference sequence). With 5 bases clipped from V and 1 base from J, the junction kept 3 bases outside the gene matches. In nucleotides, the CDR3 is TGTGCCAGTAGTGGGGGGACAGGGAACACCGGGGAGCTGTTTTTT. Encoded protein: CASSGGTGNTGELFF.

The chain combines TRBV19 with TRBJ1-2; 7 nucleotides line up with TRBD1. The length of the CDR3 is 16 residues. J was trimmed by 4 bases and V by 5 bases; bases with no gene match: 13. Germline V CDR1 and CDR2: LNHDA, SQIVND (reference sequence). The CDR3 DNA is TGTGCCAGTAGTTTACATAGACAGGGCTTGGGCTATGGCTACACCTTC. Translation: CASSLHRQGLGYGYTF.

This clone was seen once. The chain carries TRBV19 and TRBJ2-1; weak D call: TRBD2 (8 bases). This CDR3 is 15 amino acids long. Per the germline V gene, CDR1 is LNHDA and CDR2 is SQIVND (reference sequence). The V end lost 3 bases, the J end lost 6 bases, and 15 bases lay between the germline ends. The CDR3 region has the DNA TGTGCCAGTAGTATTCTACGGGAGGGGGCCAATGAGCAGTTCTTC. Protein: CASSILREGANEQFF. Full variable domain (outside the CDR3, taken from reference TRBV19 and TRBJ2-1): DGGITQSPKYLFRKEGQNVTLSCEQNLNHDAMYWYRQDPGQGLRLIYYSQIVNDFQKGDIAEGYSVSREKKESFPLTVTSAQKNPTAFYLCASSILREGANEQFFGPGTRLTVL.

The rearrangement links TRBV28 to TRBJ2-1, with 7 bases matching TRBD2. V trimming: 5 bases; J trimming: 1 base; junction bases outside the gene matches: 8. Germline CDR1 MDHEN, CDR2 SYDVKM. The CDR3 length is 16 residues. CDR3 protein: CASSPLGRESYNEQFF. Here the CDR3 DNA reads TGTGCCAGCAGTCCTCTGGGGCGGGAGTCCTACAATGAGCAGTTCTTC.

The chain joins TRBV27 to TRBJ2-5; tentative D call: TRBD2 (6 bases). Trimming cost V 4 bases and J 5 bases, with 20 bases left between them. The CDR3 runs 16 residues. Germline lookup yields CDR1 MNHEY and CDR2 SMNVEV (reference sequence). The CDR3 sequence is CASSSLGPAGGETQYF. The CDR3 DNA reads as TGTGCCAGCAGTTCTCTGGGACCTGCTGGGGGGGAGACCCAGTACTTC.